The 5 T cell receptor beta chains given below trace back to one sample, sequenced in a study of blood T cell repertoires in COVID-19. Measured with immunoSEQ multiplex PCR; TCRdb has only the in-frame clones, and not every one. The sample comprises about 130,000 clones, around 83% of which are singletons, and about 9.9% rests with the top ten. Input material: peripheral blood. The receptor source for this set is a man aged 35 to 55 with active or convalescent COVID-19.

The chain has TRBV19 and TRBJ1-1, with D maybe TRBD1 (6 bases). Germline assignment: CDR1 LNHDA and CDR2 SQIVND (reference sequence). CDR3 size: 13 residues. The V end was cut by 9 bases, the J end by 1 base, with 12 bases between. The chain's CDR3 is CASSQTGNTEAFF. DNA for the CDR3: TGTGCCAGCAGCCAGACAGGGAACACTGAAGCTTTCTTT. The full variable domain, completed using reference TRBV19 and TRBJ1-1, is DGGITQSPKYLFRKEGQNVTLSCEQNLNHDAMYWYRQDPGQGLRLIYYSQIVNDFQKGDIAEGYSVSREKKESFPLTVTSAQKNPTAFYLCASSQTGNTEAFFGQGTRLTVV.

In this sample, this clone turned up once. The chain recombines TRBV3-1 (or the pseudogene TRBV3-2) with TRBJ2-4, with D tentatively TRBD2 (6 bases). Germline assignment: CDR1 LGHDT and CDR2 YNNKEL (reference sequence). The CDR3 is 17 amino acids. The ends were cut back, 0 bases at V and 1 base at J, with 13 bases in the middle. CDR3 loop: CASSQDGRGGAKNIQYF. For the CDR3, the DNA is TGTGCCAGCAGCCAAGATGGGCGGGGTGGGGCCAAAAACATTCAGTACTTC.

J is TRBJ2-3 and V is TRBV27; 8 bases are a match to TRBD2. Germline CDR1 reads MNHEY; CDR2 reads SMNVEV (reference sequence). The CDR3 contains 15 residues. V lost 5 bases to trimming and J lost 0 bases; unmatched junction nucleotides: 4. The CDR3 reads CASSRLAGSTDTQYF. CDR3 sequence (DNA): TGTGCCAGCAGTAGGTTAGCGGGGAGCACAGATACGCAGTATTTT.

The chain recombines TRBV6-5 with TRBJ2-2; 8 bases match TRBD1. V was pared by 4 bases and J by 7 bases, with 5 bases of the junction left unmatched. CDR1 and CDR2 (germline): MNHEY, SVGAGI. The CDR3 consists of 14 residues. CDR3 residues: CASSSQGASGELFF. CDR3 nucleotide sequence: TGTGCCAGCAGTTCCCAGGGGGCAAGCGGGGAGCTGTTTTTT.

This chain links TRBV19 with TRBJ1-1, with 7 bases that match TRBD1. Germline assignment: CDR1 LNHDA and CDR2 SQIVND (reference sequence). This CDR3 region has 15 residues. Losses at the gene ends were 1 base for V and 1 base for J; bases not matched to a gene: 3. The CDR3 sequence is CASSIGTGANTEAFF. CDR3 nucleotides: TGTGCCAGTAGTATAGGGACAGGAGCGAACACTGAAGCTTTCTTT.